The 5 T cell receptor beta chains below all came from one sample that was sequenced in a study of blood T cell repertoires in COVID-19. Clones were read by immunoSEQ multiplex PCR, and TCRdb kept only the in-frame ones, dropping some. The sample consists of 250,000 to 350,000 clones, about 88% of them appearing once. The sample consisted of PBMCs or T cells enriched from blood (not recorded which). The receptors were gathered from a woman aged 45-65 years who had recovered from COVID-19.

This chain joins TRBV6-2 or TRBV6-3 and TRBJ2-7, with D maybe TRBD1 (5 bases). The CDR3 length is 16 residues. The V end was cut by 4 bases, the J end by 6 bases, with 22 bases between. CDR1 and CDR2 from the germline V gene are MNHEY and SVGEGT. The CDR3: CASSFLMAQGLGEQYF. The CDR3 DNA sequence: TGTGCCAGCAGTTTCCTCATGGCCCAGGGTCTGGGCGAGCAGTACTTC.

This chain uses TRBV6-2 or TRBV6-3 with TRBJ2-1; TRBD2 matches at 9 bases. Germline CDR1 and CDR2: MNHEY and SVGEGT. The CDR3 loop spans 14 amino acids. After removal of 4 bases from V and 8 bases from J, the junction contained 6 bases not matched to a gene. CDR3 amino acids: CASSSGTSWDEQFF. CDR3 DNA: TGTGCCAGCAGTTCCGGGACTAGCTGGGATGAGCAGTTCTTC.

The rearrangement joins TRBV27 to TRBJ2-5; D possibly corresponds to TRBD2 (6 bases). V was pared by 6 bases and J by 5 bases, with 31 bases between. The CDR3 runs to 19 residues. Germline V CDR1 and CDR2: MNHEY, SMNVEV (reference sequence). CDR3 coding DNA: TGTGCCAGCAGACGCTCAAGGAGCCAGACGGTGGGAGGACGGGAGACCCAGTACTTC. Protein: CASRRSRSQTVGGRETQYF.

V gene TRBV3-1 (or the pseudogene TRBV3-2) combines with J gene TRBJ1-2; 12 bases line up with TRBD1. Germline CDR1 and CDR2: LGHDT and YNNKEL (reference sequence). The CDR3 contains 13 residues. V lost 1 base to trimming and J lost 12 bases; unmatched junction nucleotides: 3. CDR3 in DNA: TGTGCCAGCAGCCAAGGGGACAGGGGGCGCGACACCTTC. Its protein product is CASSQGDRGRDTF.

The chain carries TRBV15 and TRBJ2-2; the D gene is possibly TRBD2 (5 bases). The CDR3 has 16 residues. V was cut by 0 bases and J by 6 bases, with 14 bases left in between. Germline V gives CDR1 LNHNV, CDR2 YYDKDF (reference sequence). The chain's CDR3 is CATSRDRIEGAGELFF. The DNA for the CDR3 is TGTGCCACCAGCAGAGATCGGATCGAGGGTGCCGGGGAGCTGTTTTTT. The full variable domain, completed using reference TRBV15 and TRBJ2-2, is DAMVIQNPRYQVTQFGKPVTLSCSQTLNHNVMYWYQQKSSQAPKLLFHYYDKDFNNEADTPDNFQSRRPNTSFCFLDIRSPGLGDTAMYLCATSRDRIEGAGELFFGEGSRLTVL.